The 25 T cell receptor beta chains listed next were all sequenced from one sample in a study of blood T cell repertoires in COVID-19. Generated by immunoSEQ multiplex PCR, the TCRdb table keeps only in-frame clones and is missing some. The profile shows 200,000 to 300,000 clones, 85% to 90% of them singletons. The sample was peripheral blood. The source of these receptors is a woman aged 55-69 years with COVID-19, enrolled during active disease.

Here the CDR3 DNA reads TGTGCCAGCAGCCTACGGGACACGAACACTGAAGCTTTCTTT. This codes for CASSLRDTNTEAFF. The chain links TRBV3-1 (or the pseudogene TRBV3-2) to TRBJ1-1, with D perhaps TRBD1 (6 bases). V was cut by 4 bases and J by 1 base, with 10 bases left in between. CDR3 length equals 14 residues. CDR1 LGHDT and CDR2 YNNKEL come from the germline V gene (reference sequence).

V usage is TRBV18 and J usage is TRBJ1-3; 11 bases are a match to TRBD1. The CDR3 is made up of 14 amino acids. Trimming took 2 bases from V and 8 from J; bases not matched to a gene: 2. CDR1 and CDR2 from the germline V gene are KGHSH and LQKENI. CDR3 coding DNA: TGTGCCAGCTCACCAGGACAGGGGGCACACACCATATATTTT. This sequence encodes CASSPGQGAHTIYF.

V is TRBV27 and J is TRBJ2-3; TRBD1 matches 7 bases. Germline V gives CDR1 MNHEY, CDR2 SMNVEV (reference sequence). Unmatched junction bases numbered 17, after V lost 5 bases and J lost 6 bases. The CDR3 length is 17 residues. The CDR3 sequence: CASSPIPGQRLLDTQYF. CDR3 nucleotide sequence: TGTGCCAGCAGTCCGATTCCGGGACAGCGGCTCCTGGATACGCAGTATTTT.

The V and J genes are TRBV10-3 and TRBJ1-1; TRBD1 agrees at 8 bases. CDR1 is ENHRY, CDR2 SYGVKD, per germline. The length of the CDR3 is 15 residues. V lost 5 bases and J lost 1; bases outside the gene matches: 6. The CDR3 coding sequence is TGTGCCATCAGTTCCCTACAGGGGGGGAACACTGAAGCTTTCTTT. Amino acids: CAISSLQGGNTEAFF.

V is TRBV6-4 and J is TRBJ2-2; D ambiguous. The CDR3 is made up of 14 amino acids. Germline V CDR1 and CDR2: MRHNA, SNTAGT. The V end lost 2 bases, the J end lost 6 bases, and 10 bases lay between the germline ends. The CDR3 reads CASSDVVSSGELFF. The CDR3 DNA is TGTGCCAGCAGTGACGTAGTTTCGTCCGGGGAGCTGTTTTTT.

The chain uses TRBV11-3 and TRBJ2-1; tentative D call: TRBD2 (6 bases). Trimming left V 1 base short and J 0 bases short, with 10 bases between. Germline V gene data show CDR1 as SGHNT and CDR2 as YENEEA. This CDR3 contains 16 residues. Here the CDR3 reads CASSLGGSGSYNEQFF. The CDR3 region has the DNA TGTGCCAGCAGCTTAGGTGGTAGCGGCTCCTACAATGAGCAGTTCTTC.

V and J are TRBV19 and TRBJ1-4; D unresolved. The V end was cut by 6 bases, the J end by 6 bases, with 17 bases between. The CDR3 is made up of 15 amino acids. Germline assignment: CDR1 LNHDA and CDR2 SQIVND (reference sequence). CDR3 coding DNA: TGTGCCAGTAGCGTCAGTGGGTTCGGAGATGAAAAACTGTTTTTT. Amino acid sequence: CASSVSGFGDEKLFF. The variable domain in full, completed from reference TRBV19 and TRBJ1-4, reads DGGITQSPKYLFRKEGQNVTLSCEQNLNHDAMYWYRQDPGQGLRLIYYSQIVNDFQKGDIAEGYSVSREKKESFPLTVTSAQKNPTAFYLCASSVSGFGDEKLFFGSGTQLSVL.

The V call is TRBV7-9, the J call TRBJ2-4, with D possibly being TRBD1 (5 bases). This CDR3 has 18 amino acids. The germline V gene has CDR1 SEHNR and CDR2 FQNEAQ (reference sequence). The V and J ends lost 3 bases and 0 bases respectively, with 18 bases between them. CDR3 sequence reads: CASSFPLQVTLAKNIQYF. In nucleotides, the CDR3 is TGTGCCAGCAGCTTCCCCCTACAGGTCACCCTAGCCAAAAACATTCAGTACTTC.

The chain has TRBV3-1 (or the pseudogene TRBV3-2) and TRBJ1-1, with TRBD1 matching 9 bases. V lost 5 bases and J lost 5; bases outside the gene matches: 3. From germline, CDR1 is LGHDT and CDR2 YNNKEL (reference sequence). The CDR3 length is 13 residues. CDR3 protein: CASSWGTGTEAFF. The CDR3 DNA sequence: TGTGCCAGCAGCTGGGGGACAGGGACTGAAGCTTTCTTT.

V usage is TRBV2 and J usage is TRBJ2-7, with TRBD2 as a possible D gene (6 bases). Germline CDR1 SNHLY, CDR2 FYNNEI. This CDR3 is 16 amino acids long. With 7 bases removed from V and 0 bases from J, the gap between germline ends came to 19 bases. As DNA, the CDR3 is TGTGCCAGCATCGATGTGGGGGGAGCCGCCTCCTACGAGCAGTACTTC. It codes for CASIDVGGAASYEQYF.

This chain uses TRBV15 with TRBJ2-1; perhaps TRBD2 as D (6 bases). Germline lookup yields CDR1 LNHNV and CDR2 YYDKDF (reference sequence). Trimming removed 1 base from V and 3 bases from J, with 16 bases in between. The CDR3 runs to 17 residues. The CDR3 spells CATSRGLTSTSYNEQFF. In DNA form, the CDR3 reads TGTGCCACCAGCAGAGGTCTAACTAGCACCAGCTACAATGAGCAGTTCTTC. Using reference TRBV15 and TRBJ2-1 for the parts outside the CDR3, the full variable domain is DAMVIQNPRYQVTQFGKPVTLSCSQTLNHNVMYWYQQKSSQAPKLLFHYYDKDFNNEADTPDNFQSRRPNTSFCFLDIRSPGLGDTAMYLCATSRGLTSTSYNEQFFGPGTRLTVL.

V and J are TRBV7-8 and TRBJ1-6, with D perhaps matching TRBD1 (5 bases). The CDR3 is 14 residues long. V was clipped by 5 bases and J by 4 bases, with 9 bases between them. The germline V gene has CDR1 SGHVS and CDR2 FQNEAQ. The CDR3 coding sequence is TGTGCCAGCAGCGCGACAGCTTATAATTCACCCCTCCACTTT. Protein: CASSATAYNSPLHF.

The chain uses TRBV27 and TRBJ2-1; D perhaps matches TRBD2 (6 bases). CDR1 and CDR2 (germline): MNHEY, SMNVEV (reference sequence). V was cut by 2 bases and J by 3 bases, with 11 bases left in between. The CDR3 spans 15 residues. Here the CDR3 DNA reads TGTGCCAGCAGTTTAACACTAGCACGCTACAATGAGCAGTTCTTC. Translation gives CASSLTLARYNEQFF.

The genes are TRBV29-1 and TRBJ2-3; D not certain. V was trimmed by 1 base and J by 1 base, leaving 3 bases between them. The CDR3 sequence is 12 residues long. Per germline, CDR1 SQVTM and CDR2 ANQGSEA. For the CDR3, the DNA is TGCAGCGTTGAAGGAGGCACAGATACGCAGTATTTT. It translates to CSVEGGTDTQYF.

V usage is TRBV4-1 and J usage is TRBJ1-6, with a weak D call TRBD1 (5 bases). Trimming removed 1 base at V and 1 base at J, with 11 bases between. From germline, CDR1 is MGHRA and CDR2 YSYEKL. The CDR3 sequence is 17 residues long. The DNA for the CDR3 is TGCGCCAGCAGCCAAGGGGGTCGGACATCCTATAATTCACCCCTCCACTTT. Translating gives CASSQGGRTSYNSPLHF.

In its sample, this clone was seen a few times. This chain uses TRBV30 with TRBJ1-6; 9 positions agree with TRBD1. After removal of 4 bases from V and 10 bases from J, the junction contained 14 bases not matched to a gene. Germline lookup yields CDR1 GTSNPN and CDR2 SVGIG (reference sequence). The CDR3 runs 16 residues. CDR3 coding DNA: TGTGCCTGGAACCGCGGCGAGGGACAGGGTGGATCACCCCTCCACTTT. Amino acids: CAWNRGEGQGGSPLHF.

This chain connects TRBV5-1 to TRBJ1-6; 8 bases are a match to TRBD1. Germline CDR1 and CDR2: SGHRS and YFSETQ. This CDR3 has 15 amino acids. Losses at the gene ends were 3 bases for V and 6 bases for J; bases not matched to a gene: 5. CDR3: CASSSGQEVNSPLHF. The CDR3 nucleotides are TGCGCCAGCAGCTCGGGACAGGAGGTTAATTCACCCCTCCACTTT.

The chain carries TRBV19 and TRBJ2-1; 7 bases map to TRBD1. The trim removed 3 bases at V and 9 bases at J, leaving 5 bases unmatched. The CDR3 is made up of 13 amino acids. Per germline, CDR1 LNHDA and CDR2 SQIVND (reference sequence). CDR3: CASSIRQGSEQFF. The CDR3 region has the DNA TGTGCCAGTAGTATTCGACAGGGCAGTGAGCAGTTCTTC. Full variable domain (missing parts from reference TRBV19 and TRBJ2-1): DGGITQSPKYLFRKEGQNVTLSCEQNLNHDAMYWYRQDPGQGLRLIYYSQIVNDFQKGDIAEGYSVSREKKESFPLTVTSAQKNPTAFYLCASSIRQGSEQFFGPGTRLTVL.

This clone was detected a few times. This rearrangement joins TRBV5-8 to TRBJ1-6, with a possible D match to TRBD1 (5 bases). Per germline, CDR1 SGHTS and CDR2 YDEGEE. The V gene lost 4 bases and the J gene lost 0 bases, with 14 bases spanning the gap. This CDR3 comprises 17 residues. CDR3 sequence (DNA): TGTGCCAGCAGCCAAGGGGAAAGGAGCTCCTATAATTCACCCCTCCACTTT. This codes for CASSQGERSSYNSPLHF.

The V gene is TRBV6-5, the J gene TRBJ1-2; 10 bases fit TRBD1. Per germline, CDR1 MNHEY and CDR2 SVGAGI. This CDR3 is 16 amino acids long. The trim removed 0 bases at V and 2 bases at J, leaving 3 bases unmatched. In DNA form, the CDR3 reads TGTGCCAGCAGTTACTCGAGGGGACAGGGGAACTATGGCTACACCTTC. Translation: CASSYSRGQGNYGYTF.

A note on this clone: Different DNA sequences within this sample yield the same CDR3. V is TRBV12-3 or TRBV12-4 and J is TRBJ1-5; D is ambiguous. The ends were cut back, 1 base at V and 4 bases at J, with 5 bases in the middle. The CDR3 runs 13 residues. The CDR3 region is CASSLGQNQPQHF. CDR3 sequence (DNA): TGTGCCAGCAGTTTAGGGCAAAATCAGCCCCAGCATTTT.

V is TRBV6-5 and J is TRBJ2-1, with 8 positions matching TRBD2. Looked up from germline, CDR1 is MNHEY and CDR2 is SVGAGI. The V gene end was trimmed by 6 bases and the J gene end by 11 bases; junction bases not matched to a gene: 15. The CDR3 sequence is 15 residues long. CDR3 DNA sequence: TGTGCCAGCAGCGACTCTAGCGGGCCTATTGGGAAGCAGTTCTTC. Translating it yields CASSDSSGPIGKQFF.

About this clone itself: This sample includes further DNA sequences coding for the same CDR3. The genes are TRBV18 and TRBJ2-7; D unclear. V lost 2 bases and J 1 base, leaving 3 bases between the germline ends. Germline V gives CDR1 KGHSH, CDR2 LQKENI. The CDR3 consists of 12 residues. The CDR3 loop reads CASSPSSYEQYF. As DNA, the CDR3 is TGTGCCAGCTCACCATCGTCCTACGAGCAGTACTTC.

This clone was detected a few times. This sequence joins TRBV7-2 and TRBJ1-3; tentative D call: TRBD1 (6 bases). The CDR3 consists of 16 residues. The germline V gene encodes CDR1 SGHTA and CDR2 FQGNSA. Trimming removed 4 bases at V and 0 bases at J, with 13 bases between. The CDR3 spells CASSWGGFGSGNTIYF. Here the CDR3 DNA reads TGTGCCAGCAGCTGGGGGGGCTTCGGCTCTGGAAACACCATATATTTT.

This chain joins TRBV7-2 and TRBJ2-4; D not resolved. This CDR3 comprises 15 residues. Deletions cut 4 bases from V and 6 bases from J, with 16 bases between. Germline values: CDR1 SGHTA, CDR2 FQGNSA. The CDR3: CASSSLERVGNIQYF. CDR3 DNA sequence: TGTGCCAGCAGCTCCCTTGAGCGAGTAGGAAACATTCAGTACTTC.